Below are 32 T cell receptor beta chains sequenced from a single sample in a study of blood T cells in healthy people across ages. The second PCR ran about 6 to 11 cycles with a sample-barcoded 5' primer and J-beta primers. TCRdb fed the 5' RACE reads into MiXCR, producing one record per CDR3 protein. This table has roughly 1.7 million distinct CDR3 sequences, roughly 32% appearing once. The sample comprised blood. Receptors were obtained from a woman aged 25 to 39 in good health.

At least ten counts were recorded for this clonotype. J is TRBJ2-5 and V is TRBV29-1; tentatively, D is TRBD1 or TRBD2 (5 bases each). Deletions cut 4 bases from V and 4 bases from J, with 13 bases between. CDR3 length equals 13 residues. Germline loops: CDR1 SQVTM, CDR2 ANQGSEA. The CDR3 DNA reads TGCAGCGTTGCTGAGGGGTACGGAGAGACCCAGTACTTC. This translates into CSVAEGYGETQYF.

In this sample, this clonotype turned up many times. The V gene is TRBV20-1, the J gene TRBJ2-1; maybe TRBD2 (6 bases). The V gene's germline CDR1 is DFQATT and CDR2 SNEGSKA (reference sequence). This CDR3 has 14 amino acids. Deletions cut 8 bases from V and 3 bases from J, with 17 bases between. CDR3 region: CSPRRGAVYNEQFF. As DNA, the CDR3 is TGCAGTCCCCGCCGCGGGGCCGTCTACAATGAGCAGTTCTTC.

In this sample, this clonotype turned up many times. The chain joins TRBV7-2 to TRBJ2-7, with 7 bases aligning to TRBD2. CDR3 length: 14 residues. The germline V gene encodes CDR1 SGHTA and CDR2 FQGNSA. The ends lost 5 bases at V and 0 bases at J; junction bases unmatched: 4. CDR3 in DNA: TGTGCCAGCAGCCAACTAGCGTCCTCCTACGAGCAGTACTTC. Its translation is CASSQLASSYEQYF.

The chain couples TRBV2 to TRBJ1-2, with TRBD1 matching 10 bases. Per germline, CDR1 SNHLY and CDR2 FYNNEI. V trimming: 5 bases; J trimming: 5 bases; junction bases outside the gene matches: 8. The CDR3 loop spans 15 amino acids. CDR3 nucleotide sequence: TGTGCCAGCAGTCCCGGCAGGACAGGGGGTTATGGCTACACCTTC. This encodes CASSPGRTGGYGYTF.

This clonotype was seen at least ten times. J is TRBJ1-2 and V is TRBV29-1, with unresolved D. Trimming shortened V by 7 bases and J by 1 base, and 10 bases separated the two germline ends. CDR1 SQVTM and CDR2 ANQGSEA come from the germline V gene. The CDR3 loop spans 12 amino acids. The DNA for the CDR3 is TGCAGCGCCCCCGGAGATAACTATGGCTACACCTTC. It yields the protein CSAPGDNYGYTF.

This clonotype showed up just a few times. The chain uses TRBV29-1 and TRBJ1-2; D not certain. The CDR3 sequence is 14 residues long. Germline loops: CDR1 SQVTM, CDR2 ANQGSEA. Trimming cost V 2 bases and J 3 bases, with 13 bases left between them. The CDR3 DNA reads as TGCAGCGTTGAATTGGGAGGGAGCGACTATGGCTACACCTTC. Amino acid sequence: CSVELGGSDYGYTF. Based on the CDR3 plus reference TRBV29-1 and TRBJ1-2, the full variable domain is SAVISQKPSRDICQRGTSLTIQCQVDSQVTMMFWYRQQPGQSLTLIATANQGSEATYESGFVIDKFPISRPNLTFSTLTVSNMSPEDSSIYLCSVELGGSDYGYTFGSGTRLTVV.

There are a few counts of this clonotype. The chain links TRBV6-1 to TRBJ1-2; no definite D call. Germline CDR1 reads MNHNS; CDR2 reads SASEGT. Trimming removed 1 base from V and 2 bases from J, with 11 bases in between. CDR3 length: 15 residues. In nucleotides, the CDR3 is TGTGCCAGCAGTGAAGAGCTGCACCCGAACTATGGCTACACCTTC. Translating it yields CASSEELHPNYGYTF.

This clonotype appeared a few times. J is TRBJ1-5 and V is TRBV5-5; D might be TRBD1 (5 bases). With 2 bases removed from V and 5 bases from J, the gap between germline ends came to 14 bases. This CDR3 contains 15 residues. Germline CDR1 reads SGHKS; CDR2 reads YYEKEE (reference sequence). The CDR3 DNA reads as TGTGCCAGCAGCTTAACTGGGGGTCTAGATCAGCCCCAGCATTTT. This encodes CASSLTGGLDQPQHF.

The chain recombines TRBV12-3 or TRBV12-4 with TRBJ2-3; TRBD2 matches at 7 bases. V lost 2 bases to trimming and J lost 3 bases; unmatched junction nucleotides: 5. This CDR3 has 15 residues. CDR3 DNA: TGTGCCAGCAGTTTATATGCGGGGGAGACAGATACGCAGTATTTT. Residues: CASSLYAGETDTQYF.

This clonotype came up a few times. The chain has TRBV15 and TRBJ2-7; D remains ambiguous. The germline V gene encodes CDR1 LNHNV and CDR2 YYDKDF (reference sequence). This CDR3 is built from 16 residues. The ends were cut back, 0 bases at V and 3 bases at J, with 15 bases in the middle. CDR3 amino acids: CATSRDRARRDYEQYF. CDR3 in DNA: TGTGCCACCAGCAGAGATCGGGCCAGAAGGGACTACGAGCAGTACTTC.

The chain employs TRBV6-5 and TRBJ1-2; tentative D call: TRBD1 (6 bases). The germline gives CDR1 MNHEY, CDR2 SVGAGI. V dropped 0 bases and J dropped 4 bases, with 15 bases sitting between them. CDR3 length: 16 residues. Here the CDR3 reads CASSYSSSRGAYGYTF. For the CDR3, the DNA is TGTGCCAGCAGTTACTCGAGTAGTCGGGGGGCCTATGGCTACACCTTC.

In the case of this clonotype: Germline and junction disagree at one end, which may indicate a read error. The chain employs TRBV5-1 and TRBJ2-1; D may correspond to TRBD1 or TRBD2 (5 bases each). CDR1 is SGHRS and CDR2 is YFSETQ in the germline V gene. The CDR3 contains 15 residues. The CDR3 sequence is CASSNDGTDYNKQFF. In DNA, the CDR3 is TGCGCCAGCAGCAACGATGGGACGGATTACAATAAGCAGTTCTTC. Variable domain in full (rest from reference TRBV5-1 and TRBJ2-1): KAGVTQTPRYLIKTRGQQVTLSCSPISGHRSVSWYQQTPGQGLQFLFEYFSETQRNKGNFPGRFSGRQFSNSRSEMNVSTLELGDSALYLCASSNDGTDYNKQFFGPGTRLTVL.

V gene TRBV24-1 combines with J gene TRBJ2-1, with a possible D match to TRBD2 (6 bases). V shed 5 bases and J shed 0 bases, with 19 bases lying between them. There are 18 residues in the CDR3. Germline loops: CDR1 KGHDR, CDR2 SFDVKD. This chain's CDR3 is CATSVNGRALRSYNEQFF. The CDR3 DNA follows: TGTGCCACCAGTGTTAACGGGAGAGCCCTCCGCTCCTACAATGAGCAGTTCTTC.

V and J are TRBV5-6 and TRBJ2-1; 12 nucleotides line up with TRBD2. CDR3 length: 18 residues. J was trimmed by 4 bases and V by 3 bases; bases with no gene match: 11. Germline CDR1 is SGHDT and CDR2 is YYEEEE. The CDR3 DNA reads TGTGCCAGCAGCTCCCCCGGGACTAGCGGGTATCTTTACAATGAGCAGTTCTTC. It is translated as CASSSPGTSGYLYNEQFF.

V usage is TRBV29-1 and J usage is TRBJ1-4, with D possibly matching TRBD1 (5 bases). Between the trimmed V and J ends, which lost 7 bases and 0 bases, there was a span of 12 bases. This CDR3 spans 14 amino acids. CDR1 SQVTM and CDR2 ANQGSEA come from the germline V gene. CDR3 bases: TGCAGCGCCGCAGGGACTTCAACTAATGAAAAACTGTTTTTT. Translated, it gives CSAAGTSTNEKLFF.

This clonotype occurred a few times. V is TRBV7-9 and J is TRBJ1-2; 7 nucleotides agree with TRBD1. V gave up 2 bases and J gave up 4 bases; unmatched junction bases: 7. The CDR3 covers 15 residues. Germline CDR1 is SEHNR and CDR2 is FQNEAQ (reference sequence). This CDR3 is CASSLSTWDSYGYTF. The CDR3, as DNA: TGTGCCAGCAGCTTATCGACATGGGACAGCTATGGCTACACCTTC.

The chain couples TRBV6-1 to TRBJ2-3; TRBD1 aligns across 7 bases. V lost 5 bases, J lost 4 bases, and 3 bases stayed unmatched. The CDR3 sequence is 13 residues long. Germline V CDR1 and CDR2: MNHNS, SASEGT. The CDR3 nucleotides are TGTGCCAGCAGTCCTAGGGGGCCAGATACGCAGTATTTT. As protein: CASSPRGPDTQYF.

The chain recombines TRBV7-8 with TRBJ2-1; no firm D call. The CDR3 covers 15 residues. CDR1 and CDR2 from the germline V gene are SGHVS and FQNEAQ. V was clipped by 4 bases and J by 0 bases, with 10 bases between them. The chain's CDR3 is CASSSQVDSYNEQFF. For the CDR3, the DNA is TGTGCCAGCAGCTCCCAGGTAGACTCCTACAATGAGCAGTTCTTC. Variable domain in full (rest from reference TRBV7-8 and TRBJ2-1): GAGVSQSPRYKVAKRGQDVALRCDPISGHVSLFWYQQALGQGPEFLTYFQNEAQLDKSGLPSDRFFAERPEGSVSTLKIQRTQQEDSAVYLCASSSQVDSYNEQFFGPGTRLTVL.

The J gene is TRBJ1-4, the V gene TRBV12-3 or TRBV12-4, with a possible D match to TRBD1 (5 bases). This CDR3 is built from 16 residues. Trimming removed 1 base from V and 5 bases from J, with 14 bases in between. The CDR3 protein is CASSLGKGGQNEKLFF. In DNA form, the CDR3 reads TGTGCCAGCAGTTTAGGGAAGGGCGGACAAAATGAAAAACTGTTTTTT.

This sequence joins TRBV9 and TRBJ2-3; 13 nucleotides match TRBD2. Trimming took 0 bases from V and 4 from J; bases not matched to a gene: 2. Germline CDR1 reads SGDLS; CDR2 reads YYNGEE. This CDR3 has 16 residues. The CDR3 DNA follows: TGTGCCAGCAGCGTAGGGACTAGCGGGGGTTCAGATACGCAGTATTTT. It specifies CASSVGTSGGSDTQYF. The variable domain in full, with the rest retrieved from reference TRBV9 and TRBJ2-3, is DSGVTQTPKHLITATGQRVTLRCSPRSGDLSVYWYQQSLDQGLQFLIQYYNGEERAKGNILERFSAQQFPDLHSELNLSSLELGDSALYFCASSVGTSGGSDTQYFGPGTRLTVL.

V is TRBV21-1 and J is TRBJ1-4; the D call TRBD1 from the table was never checked on the DNA. TRBV21-1 is described as a pseudogene. This CDR3 contains 14 residues. In nucleotides, the CDR3 is TGTGCCAGCAGCAGTATGACAGGTAGTGAAAAACTGTTTTTT. Translated: CASSSMTGSEKLFF.

The chain joins TRBV6-5 to TRBJ2-2; D gene unclear. There are 16 residues in the CDR3. V lost 5 bases and J lost 6, with 19 bases in between. Germline CDR1 and CDR2: MNHEY and SVGAGI. The CDR3, as DNA: TGTGCCAGCAGTCCAAGAGCGATGGGTTTAGCCGGGGAGCTGTTTTTT. Protein: CASSPRAMGLAGELFF.

Ten or more counts support this clonotype. CDR3 in DNA: TGTGCCAGCAGTGCCAGGGACACCGGGGAGCTGTTTTTT. As protein: CASSARDTGELFF. The V and J genes are TRBV6-4 and TRBJ2-2; D may be TRBD1 (5 bases). CDR1 is MRHNA, CDR2 SNTAGT, per germline. Trimming took off 4 bases at V and 3 bases at J, with 6 bases between the two ends. The CDR3 extends over 13 amino acids.

This clonotype has a handful of counts. The chain links TRBV29-1 to TRBJ1-2; D unclear. V shed 5 bases and J shed 6 bases, with 10 bases lying between them. Looked up from germline, CDR1 is SQVTM and CDR2 is ANQGSEA. There are 11 residues in the CDR3. CDR3 coding DNA: TGCAGCGTTCGCGCACATGATGGCTACACCTTC. Amino acids: CSVRAHDGYTF.

This chain joins TRBV28 and TRBJ2-5, with 7 bases that match TRBD1. The V gene's germline CDR1 is MDHEN and CDR2 SYDVKM. This CDR3 has 14 residues. With 5 bases clipped from V and 1 base from J, the junction kept 4 bases outside the gene matches. The CDR3 region is CASSPGDSQETQYF. Written as DNA, the CDR3 is TGTGCCAGCAGTCCCGGGGACAGCCAAGAGACCCAGTACTTC.

This clonotype was seen only a few times. This chain links TRBV7-3 with TRBJ2-5, with D perhaps matching TRBD1 (6 bases). This CDR3 is built from 15 residues. CDR1 is SGHTA, CDR2 FQGTGA, per germline. The V end was cut by 0 bases, the J end by 5 bases, with 13 bases between. The CDR3 sequence: CASSLTATGRETQYF. In DNA, the CDR3 is TGTGCCAGCAGCTTAACTGCGACAGGCCGGGAGACCCAGTACTTC. Combining the CDR3 with reference TRBV7-3 and TRBJ2-5 gives the whole variable domain GAGVSQTPSNKVTEKGKYVELRCDPISGHTALYWYRQSLGQGPEFLIYFQGTGAADDSGLPNDRFFAVRPEGSVSTLKIQRTERGDSAVYLCASSLTATGRETQYFGPGTRLLVL.

The rearrangement links TRBV12-3 or TRBV12-4 to TRBJ2-1; 7 nucleotides align to TRBD1. Unmatched junction bases numbered 10, after V lost 3 bases and J lost 8 bases. The CDR3 runs 15 residues. CDR3 amino acids: CASSFRGLWYDEQFF. CDR3 coding DNA: TGTGCCAGCAGTTTTAGGGGGCTGTGGTACGATGAGCAGTTCTTC.

The rearrangement links TRBV27 to TRBJ1-1, with TRBD1 as a possible D gene (5 bases). The V end was cut by 7 bases, the J end by 0 bases, with 15 bases between. Germline CDR1 reads MNHEY; CDR2 reads SMNVEV (reference sequence). The CDR3 runs 15 residues. This CDR3 reads CASKRDYLMNTEAFF. CDR3 nucleotide sequence: TGTGCCAGCAAACGGGACTACTTGATGAACACTGAAGCTTTCTTT.

Turning to this clonotype: A clone one base away is much larger, so this may be a read error. The V and J genes are TRBV12-3 or TRBV12-4 and TRBJ2-5; the D gene is possibly TRBD2 (6 bases). V was pared by 4 bases and J by 5 bases, with 17 bases between. The CDR3 has 15 residues. The CDR3 sequence is CASSSNSLGGETQYF. The CDR3, as DNA: TGTGCCAGCAGTTCTAACTCGCTTGGGGGGGAGACCCAGTACTTC.

This clonotype was seen ten or more times. The chain uses TRBV4-1 and TRBJ2-1; TRBD2 might be the D (5 bases). The germline V gene has CDR1 MGHRA and CDR2 YSYEKL. V was pared by 4 bases and J by 10 bases, with 14 bases between. This CDR3 is 13 amino acids long. CDR3 sequence (DNA): TGCGCCAGCAGCCCATCTGGCGGGCGGGAGCAGTTCTTC. Amino acid sequence: CASSPSGGREQFF.

This chain links TRBV28 with TRBJ1-2; D call uncertain. The length of the CDR3 is 13 residues. V was cut by 9 bases and J by 4 bases, with 15 bases left in between. Germline lookup yields CDR1 MDHEN and CDR2 SYDVKM. CDR3 residues: CASRYSSPYGYTF. CDR3 nucleotides: TGTGCCAGTCGATACTCGTCCCCCTATGGCTACACCTTC.

Only a few counts were recorded for this clonotype. The V gene is TRBV10-2, the J gene TRBJ1-2, with TRBD1 matching over 7 bases. The CDR3 is made up of 14 amino acids. Germline CDR1 is WSHSY and CDR2 is SAAADI. V lost 11 bases and J lost 4; bases outside the gene matches: 13. This CDR3 reads CASGTGDFSYGYTF. CDR3 sequence (DNA): TGCGCCTCGGGAACAGGGGATTTTAGCTATGGCTACACCTTC.